This T cell receptor beta chain was identified in a study of T-cell reconstitution after alpha-beta-depleted transplantation in children. Library preparation (for TCRbeta) was performed with unique molecular identifiers. TCRdb recomputed calls from the PCR reads with MiXCR, one row per CDR3 protein. The repertoire holds fewer than 550,000 distinct CDR3 sequences, with about 10% as singletons. The CDR3 loop spans 15 amino acids. CDR1 is MDHEN, CDR2 SYDVKM, per germline. V was clipped by 6 bases and J by 0 bases, with 12 bases between them. This clonotype was seen only a few times. The material sequenced was PBMCs, mostly from graft donor cells, taken 180 days after TCRalphabeta/CD19-depleted stem cell transplant. This TCR derives from a female patient aged 2-9 years who had a stem cell transplant for aplastic anemia, so the T cells may come from the graft donor. This chain uses TRBV28 with TRBJ1-3; D gene uncertain. CDR3 sequence reads: CASSGGAGSGNTIYF. DNA for the CDR3: TGTGCCAGCAGCGGTGGTGCGGGCTCTGGAAACACCATATATTTT.